This passage covers 19 T cell receptor beta chains from one sample sequenced in a study of CD8 T cells in ankylosing spondylitis. General observations from the study: What seemed typical of ankylosing spondylitis blood was a TCR beta motif built from several highly homologous variants.

These receptors have no identified antigens. Using its own MiXCR run on the 5' RACE reads, TCRdb lists one record per CDR3 protein. The sample yields over 450,000 distinct CDR3 sequences, over 9.5% seen once. The source material was blood, either unsorted or a sorted T cell fraction (not recorded which). These receptors originate from a male donor with ankylosing spondylitis.

A few counts support this clonotype. CDR3 coding DNA: TGTGCCAGCAGTTTTCCTAGCGGGGACTACGAGCAGTACTTC. Protein sequence: CASSFPSGDYEQYF. J is TRBJ2-7 and V is TRBV6-5; 9 nucleotides agree with TRBD2. This CDR3 spans 14 amino acids. Trimming cost V 4 bases and J 3 bases; bases outside gene matches: 4. The V gene's germline CDR1 is MNHEY and CDR2 SVGAGI.

Ten or more counts support this clonotype. The chain links TRBV12-3 or TRBV12-4 to TRBJ2-1, with TRBD1 identical over 8 bases. V trimming: 6 bases; J trimming: 6 bases; junction bases outside the gene matches: 4. The CDR3 consists of 13 residues. The CDR3 nucleotides read TGTGCCAGCAGAACAGGGGGTATCAATGAGCAGTTCTTC. Protein: CASRTGGINEQFF.

This clonotype appeared a single time. The V call is TRBV11-2, the J call TRBJ2-5; tentatively, D is TRBD1 or TRBD2 (5 bases each). The V gene lost 3 bases and the J gene lost 7 bases, with 12 bases spanning the gap. Per germline, CDR1 SGHAT and CDR2 FQNNGV. The CDR3 is 13 residues long. The CDR3 sequence is CASSFAGTATQYF. CDR3 sequence (DNA): TGTGCCAGCAGCTTCGCCGGGACCGCGACCCAGTACTTC.

This clonotype has only a few counts. The V and J genes are TRBV7-9 and TRBJ2-1; unclear D gene. Trimming took off 1 base at V and 10 bases at J, with 11 bases between the two ends. CDR1 and CDR2 (germline): SEHNR, FQNEAQ (reference sequence). The CDR3 sequence is 13 residues long. The CDR3 DNA reads TGTGCCAGCAGCTTAGGGACCACCCGAGAGCAGTTCTTC. Translation gives CASSLGTTREQFF.

This clonotype came up a few times. This chain connects TRBV12-3 or TRBV12-4 to TRBJ2-1, with no clear D. This CDR3 comprises 13 residues. V dropped 2 bases and J dropped 7 bases, with 9 bases sitting between them. CDR3 loop: CASSLFDPNEQFF. As DNA, the CDR3 is TGTGCCAGCAGTTTATTCGACCCTAATGAGCAGTTCTTC.

The chain uses TRBV5-8 and TRBJ2-7, with D unclear. Trimming shortened V by 2 bases and J by 6 bases, and 9 bases separated the two germline ends. Germline CDR1 SGHTS, CDR2 YDEGEE. The CDR3 extends over 12 amino acids. This chain's CDR3 is CASSFLGSEQYF. CDR3 coding DNA: TGTGCCAGCAGCTTCTTGGGTTCCGAGCAGTACTTC.

This clonotype appeared many times. The V gene is TRBV20-1, the J gene TRBJ1-1, with D possibly matching TRBD1 (5 bases). The CDR3 has 11 amino acids. With 5 bases removed from V and 11 bases from J, the gap between germline ends came to 15 bases. The germline CDR1 and CDR2 sequences are DFQATT and SNEGSKA (reference sequence). The CDR3 reads CSAEQVDSAFF. The CDR3, as DNA: TGCAGTGCTGAACAGGTAGACTCTGCTTTCTTT.

This clonotype was counted only a few times. The V call is TRBV2, the J call TRBJ1-1, with TRBD1 as a possible D gene (5 bases). The CDR3 spans 13 residues. Germline CDR1 is SNHLY and CDR2 is FYNNEI. V gave up 3 bases and J gave up 4 bases, with 9 bases separating them. CDR3 sequence reads: CASSDLGVTEAFF. The CDR3, as DNA: TGTGCCAGCAGTGATTTGGGGGTCACTGAAGCTTTCTTT.

This chain links TRBV5-1 with TRBJ2-5; D gene ambiguous. Germline-derived CDR1 and CDR2 are SGHRS and YFSETQ. The CDR3 sequence is 14 residues long. V lost 1 base, J lost 5 bases, and 12 bases lay in between. The CDR3 DNA is TGCGCCAGCAGCTTGTTTCTACAGAGGGAGACCCAGTACTTC. Amino acids: CASSLFLQRETQYF.

The chain employs TRBV5-1 and TRBJ1-4; tentatively, D is TRBD1 (5 bases). The CDR3 contains 13 residues. V dropped 4 bases and J dropped 7 bases, with 11 bases sitting between them. The germline CDR1 and CDR2 sequences are SGHRS and YFSETQ. In DNA, the CDR3 is TGCGCCAGCAGCCCCGGGACTTTTGAAAAACTGTTTTTT. Translated, it gives CASSPGTFEKLFF.

The V and J genes are TRBV19 and TRBJ2-7, with D possibly TRBD1 on 6 matching bases. Germline CDR1 and CDR2: LNHDA and SQIVND (reference sequence). CDR3 length: 14 residues. V lost 5 bases and J 6 bases, leaving 17 bases between the germline ends. The CDR3 sequence: CASSPGTTFSEQYF. The CDR3 DNA reads TGTGCCAGTAGTCCCGGGACAACTTTTTCCGAGCAGTACTTC.

The chain carries TRBV20-1 and TRBJ2-7; D is unclear. V gave up 2 bases and J gave up 0 bases, with 14 bases separating them. The CDR3 has 15 residues. Germline V gene sequence: CDR1 DFQATT, CDR2 SNEGSKA (reference sequence). CDR3 nucleotides: TGCAGTGCTAGATTGAGGCGGAAGAGCTCCTACGAGCAGTACTTC. This sequence encodes CSARLRRKSSYEQYF.

This clonotype came up a few times. Here the CDR3 reads CASSLVTGGGSSYNEQFF. As DNA, the CDR3 is TGTGCCAGCAGCTTAGTTACAGGCGGAGGGAGCTCCTACAATGAGCAGTTCTTC. The genes are TRBV11-2 and TRBJ2-1; D perhaps matches TRBD2 (6 bases). V was cut by 1 base and J by 0 bases, with 16 bases left in between. Germline V gene lookup returns CDR1 SGHAT and CDR2 FQNNGV. The CDR3 totals 18 residues.

The genes are TRBV20-1 and TRBJ2-7, with a weak D call TRBD2 (5 bases). Per the germline V gene, CDR1 is DFQATT and CDR2 is SNEGSKA (reference sequence). With 0 bases removed from V and 5 bases from J, the gap between germline ends came to 20 bases. The CDR3 is made up of 16 amino acids. The CDR3 region has the DNA TGCAGTGCTAGAGATCCCCCTGAGCCACTAGGTAACGAGCAGTACGTC. As protein: CSARDPPEPLGNEQYV.

This clonotype has only a few counts. This chain links TRBV6-1 with TRBJ2-2; possible D gene TRBD2, 5 bases. This CDR3 has 16 residues. Trimming cost V 7 bases and J 3 bases, with 18 bases left between them. In germline, CDR1 is MNHNS, CDR2 SASEGT. CDR3 region: CASIPRFRGDTGELFF. Here the CDR3 DNA reads TGTGCCAGCATCCCAAGGTTTCGGGGAGACACCGGGGAGCTGTTTTTT.

This clonotype has at least ten counts. V and J are TRBV12-3 or TRBV12-4 and TRBJ2-2, with 8 nucleotides matching TRBD2. V dropped 3 bases and J dropped 4; count of bases not matched to a gene: 4. CDR3 length equals 15 residues. The CDR3 reads CASSFREGATGELFF. CDR3 DNA sequence: TGTGCCAGCAGTTTTCGGGAGGGAGCCACCGGGGAGCTGTTTTTT.

The CDR3 coding sequence is TGCAGTGCTAGAAGGGGTAGCGGGAGAAATGAGCAGTTCTTC. It is translated as CSARRGSGRNEQFF. The chain carries TRBV20-1 and TRBJ2-1; 9 nucleotides match TRBD2. Germline assignment: CDR1 DFQATT and CDR2 SNEGSKA (reference sequence). The CDR3 runs 14 residues. The J segment lost 7 bases and the V segment lost 2 bases, leaving 6 bases of the junction unmatched.

The chain carries TRBV7-2 and TRBJ1-2; D is undetermined. Germline CDR1 and CDR2: SGHTA and FQGNSA. The germline V and J ends were trimmed by 2 bases and 2 bases, with 6 bases remaining between them. The length of the CDR3 is 13 residues. The CDR3 nucleotides read TGTGCCAGCAGCTTAATAGGGAACTATGGCTACACCTTC. Protein product: CASSLIGNYGYTF.

A remark on this clonotype: It may be a read error: a sequence one base away is much more abundant. V and J are TRBV12-3 or TRBV12-4 and TRBJ1-5, with TRBD1 identical over 8 bases. The CDR3 contains 16 residues. CDR3 sequence: CASSLQGARGNQPRHF. For the CDR3, the DNA is TGTGCCAGCAGTTTACAGGGGGCCCGTGGCAATCAGCCCCGGCATTTT.